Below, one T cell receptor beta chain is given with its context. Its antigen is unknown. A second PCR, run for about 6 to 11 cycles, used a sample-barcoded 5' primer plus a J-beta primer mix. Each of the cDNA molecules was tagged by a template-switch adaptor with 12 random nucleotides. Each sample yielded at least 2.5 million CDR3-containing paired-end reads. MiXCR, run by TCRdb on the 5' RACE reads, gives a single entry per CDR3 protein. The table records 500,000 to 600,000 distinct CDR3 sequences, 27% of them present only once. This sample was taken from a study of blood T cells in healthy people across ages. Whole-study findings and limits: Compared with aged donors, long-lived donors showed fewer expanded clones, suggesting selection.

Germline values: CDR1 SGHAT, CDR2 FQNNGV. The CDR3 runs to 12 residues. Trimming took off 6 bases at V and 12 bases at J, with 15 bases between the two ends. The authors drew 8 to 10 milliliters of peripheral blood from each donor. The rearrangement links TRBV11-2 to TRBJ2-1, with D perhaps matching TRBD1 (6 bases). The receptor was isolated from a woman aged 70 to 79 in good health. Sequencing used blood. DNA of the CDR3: TGTGCCAGCAGAATAACAGGGTTAGTGCAGTTCTTC. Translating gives CASRITGLVQFF.